This is a list of T cell receptor beta chains from one sample in a study of read filtering for tumor transcriptome and immune sequencing. TCRdb independently ran MiXCR on the reads; one entry per CDR3 protein. The table has over 45,000 distinct CDR3 sequences, approximately 12% seen once. Source material: a population of CD138-negative cells sorted from bone marrow. These receptors originate from a donor at least 40 years old with multiple myeloma. The CDR3 runs from the conserved cysteine through the conserved F or W. Each record gives: V gene, D gene, clone size, J gene, CDR3 DNA, CDR3 protein. A D gene is named only where the DNA matches it firmly. Size values are once, few and many counts, or a class for expanded clones, and some rows have none.

TRBV12-3/TRBV12-4	NA	many	TRBJ2-1	TGTGTCAGCAGTACCAGTCCTCTCCCGGGTAATGAGCAGTTCTTC	CVSSTSPLPGNEQFF
TRBV11-2	TRBD1	many	TRBJ1-5	TGTGCCAGCAGCTTAGGTACCGGGACAGGGGGATATAGCAATCAGCCCCAGCATTTT	CASSLGTGTGGYSNQPQHF
TRBV13	NA	NA	TRBJ1-1	TGTGTCAGCCTCGGGCCGCTGGCCGCTGAAGCTTTCTTT	CVSLGPLAAEAFF
TRBV7-2	NA	NA	TRBJ2-2	TGTGCCAGCAGCCGGAGCACCGGGGAGCTGTTTTTT	CASSRSTGELFF
TRBV20-1	TRBD2	many	TRBJ2-2	TGCAGTGCCGCTTCTCGGGAGGTGCTCGGGGAGCTGTTTTTT	CSAASREVLGELFF
TRBV2	TRBD2	NA	TRBJ2-2	TGTGCCAGCAGTGGCCGGGGACTAGCGGGAGAAGGGAACACCGGGGAGCTGTTTTTT	CASSGRGLAGEGNTGELFF
TRBV30	NA	many	TRBJ2-2	TGTGCCTGGAGTATGAGGACTGTAAACACCGGGGAGCTGTTTTTT	CAWSMRTVNTGELFF
TRBV12-3/TRBV12-4	TRBD2	medium-sized	TRBJ2-1	TGTGCCAGCCCGGGGGGGACCTACAATGAGCAGTTCTTC	CASPGGTYNEQFF
TRBV7-3	NA	many	TRBJ2-2	TGTGCCAGCAGCCCTAGGAATAGCCCCGGGGAGCTGTTTTTT	CASSPRNSPGELFF
TRBV10-3	TRBD1	NA	TRBJ1-2	TGTGCCACCCAGGGGGCGCGGGATGGCTACACCTTC	CATQGARDGYTF
TRBV7-3	NA	medium-sized	TRBJ2-1	TGTGCCAGCAGCTTAACCGCCGACAGTTACAATGAGCAGTTCTTC	CASSLTADSYNEQFF
TRBV5-6	NA	many	TRBJ1-1	TGTGCCAGCAGCCCAGCTAGGTCTGGAGCTTTCTTT	CASSPARSGAFF
TRBV20-1	NA	many	TRBJ1-2	TGCAGTGCTAGCGACAGCTATGGCTACACCTTC	CSASDSYGYTF
TRBV14	NA	many	TRBJ1-1	TGTGCCAGCAGCCAAGAGCGGAACACTGAAGCTTTCTTT	CASSQERNTEAFF
TRBV19	TRBD2	many	TRBJ2-1	TGTGCCAGTCGCAACGGGAGGGCCTACAATGAGCAGTTCTTC	CASRNGRAYNEQFF
TRBV27	TRBD1	many	TRBJ2-7	TGTGCCGGCAGTCCCACGGGACAGGGCTTCCTGAGATTCTACGAGCAGTACTTC	CAGSPTGQGFLRFYEQYF
TRBV3-1	TRBD1	NA	TRBJ2-5	TGTGCCAGCAGCCAGAGGATCCGGGACAGGGGGCCGTCGGAGACCCAGTACTTC	CASSQRIRDRGPSETQYF